This T cell receptor (beta chain) was profiled in a study of cytomegalovirus exposure and HLA in healthy donors (dated by TCRdb to 2015 to 2018). In terms of the full investigation: According to an earlier analysis of around 600 of the donors, 150 million to 200 million T cells yielded some 110 million unique TCR beta sequences and around 300 Gb of sequence data. An early release covering more than 500 HLA-typed donors comprised roughly 300 gigabases of sequencing data and tens of millions of unique TCR sequences. The genetic ancestry cluster associated with self-reported Caucasian donors included 81% of the roughly 360 genotyped donors. The aim of the study was to test whether cataloging public T cell receptors could identify signatures of past pathogen exposure. The T cell repertoires of under 700 subjects were profiled by immunosequencing and related to cytomegalovirus serostatus. In addition to the first cohort of approximately 670 subjects, a separate validation cohort of 100 to 150 different subjects was used. The study combined high-throughput TCR immunosequencing, statistical association of individual TCRs with disease status, and machine learning to predict cytomegalovirus infection status. A later analysis re-examined previously published TCR beta repertoires from about 670 donors and added high-resolution HLA genotyping to investigate patterns of TCR occurrence. In the later analysis, no new phenotypic data were used to find candidate immune exposures; instead, reliance was placed on TCR beta sequences and their occurrence across donors. An earlier analysis of some 500 of the donors used high-throughput TCR beta sequencing to judge whether each TCR beta V gene segment behaved as functional or pseudogenic. Alongside the repertoire data, information on donor age, sex, ethnicity and CMV serostatus was compiled. Genome-wide SNP genotypes for about three fifths of the roughly 670 donors were used in a later genetic analysis, which treated that subset as a discovery cohort. Every repertoire in the discovery cohort had been generated on one and the same sequencing platform. Class I and class II HLA loci were covered by the typing at four-digit resolution. The number of typed donors differed by locus: about 620-630 for A, B, C, DRB1 and DQB1; about 520 for DQA1; 606 for DPA1; and roughly 470 for DPB1. Because of strong linkage in the cohort, 4 to 6 DR-DQ haplotypes were treated as single units for association and clustering. Among about 410 genotyped donors of the cohort, an average of roughly 230,000 unique TCR beta nucleotide sequences was sequenced per donor, of which about 19% were non-productive.

Points on this clone: Its antigen has not been determined. Base qualities are missing; no much larger clone stands one base away.

Study-level results and caveats: In an earlier analysis of 500 to 650 of the donors, most TCR beta V segments appeared in productive rearrangements about 87% or about 30% of the time, broadly matching IMGT annotations. Because the 87-base-pair reads could not distinguish some IMGT-functional V segments, including TRBV6-2 and TRBV6-3, those segments were excluded. In the study, around 150 TCR beta chains were listed as associated with cytomegalovirus. The sequencing pipeline was judged likely to have produced a cluster of highly shared sequence variants as a technical artifact. An association between a missense DCLRE1C variant and V-gene and J-gene trimming of TCR beta chains was found in a later genetic analysis and replicated in an independent cohort. A further reported finding was that TCR beta sequences accurately predicted the HLA-A and HLA-B alleles for most subjects in the first cohort. Because HLA typing was missing for some donors at each locus, association tests included only the typed subset. Assigning TCR associations to individual alleles was difficult when HLA alleles, especially DR and DQ, strongly co-occurred. The authors suggested that the approach could potentially be extended to other disease states and immunological phenotypes. Sequencing depth was assumed to be roughly uniform across donors in the presence/absence analyses, though that assumption may not hold. Only TCR beta chains were sequenced in this cohort, and the absence of alpha or paired-chain data limited detectable features. A later analysis associated about 17,000 TCR beta sequences with specific HLA alleles at a false discovery rate of 0.05. A later analysis found that HLA-associated TCR beta chains were more clonally expanded and had lower generation probabilities than equally common non-associated chains. The only immune exposure information available for the cohort was CMV serostatus. Three of the identified cytomegalovirus-associated TCR beta chains were confirmed in vitro to be specific for cytomegalovirus antigens. In both the original and validation cohorts, the classifier was reported to diagnose cytomegalovirus status with high specificity and sensitivity. According to a later analysis, TCR association rates differed among HLA loci, with DRB1 alleles showing the most associated TCRs and HLA-C alleles showing the fewest. Linkage disequilibrium might explain the correlated functional status among segregating V segments, but an unknown experimental factor could not be excluded. Because counts were too low, roughly 17 rarely observed V segments, including chromosome 9 orphons, were left out of the earlier analysis of about 500 of the donors. Compared with the roughly 670-donor mean, donors in an Asian-associated ancestry cluster had fewer N-insertions in productive TCRs, according to a later genetic analysis. A later analysis found that most CMV-associated TCR beta chains appeared HLA-restricted, with HLA associations seemingly driven largely by CMV exposure. Across donors, most TCR sequences were observed very rarely, whereas some public TCRs were present in many individuals. Several of the top co-occurrence clusters appeared to be linked to parvovirus B19, influenza, CMV and Epstein-Barr virus, according to a later analysis.

Library preparation used the immunoSEQ multiplex PCR assay. For the multiplex PCR, a mixture combining 60 forward primers for TCR Vbeta segments and 13 reverse primers for TCR Jbeta segments was used. The CDR3 region of rearranged TCR beta genes was amplified from genomic DNA by a multiplex PCR assay. Amplified TCR beta libraries were sequenced as 87-base-pair reads on the Illumina HiSeq System. The authors processed their data as follows. A later analysis counted tens of millions of unique TCR beta chains across the 666 repertoires, and some 11 million of these chains were shared by at least two donors. Raw reads were error-corrected and collapsed into unique sequences with a nearest-neighbor algorithm that merged closely related sequences to remove PCR and sequencing errors. Alignment of CDR3 sequences to IMGT reference sequences was used to assign V, D and J gene segments. Each retained sequence needed at least a six-nucleotide match to both a V gene segment and a J gene segment. Rearrangements were called productive when the CDR3 lacked stop codons and stayed in frame with V and J; all others were non-productive. CDR3 was defined according to IMGT convention as the region running from the second conserved V-encoded cysteine to the conserved J-encoded phenylalanine. The earlier analysis of 450 to 750 of the donors excluded any sequence lacking an unambiguous match to a single V gene segment. In an earlier analysis of some 590 of the donors, a V segment was called functional when productive rearrangements were above 56.7%, and segregating when the standard deviation between donors exceeded 5%. A statistical classification framework was developed to diagnose cytomegalovirus status using the catalog of TCR beta chain sequences. A later analysis assigned V and J genes by comparing TCR nucleotide sequences with IMGT/GENE-DB human TR gene sequences. Using the TCRdist pipeline, a later analysis assigned CDR3 sequences along with most-parsimonious VDJ recombination scenarios. In a later analysis, each TCR beta chain was defined by its CDR3 amino acid sequence together with its V-gene family, and reads without a unique V-gene family were excluded. To address suspected cross-contamination and a sequencing artifact, a later analysis removed a few hundred highly shared, low-generation-probability nucleotide sequences. A later analysis calculated a clonal expansion index for each public chain from normalized within-repertoire ranks of inferred template counts. In a later analysis, generation probabilities were computed using a VDJ recombination model fitted to out-of-frame rearrangements, and the results were checked against IGoR. Hypergeometric tests were used in a later analysis to score TCR-TCR, TCR-HLA and TCR-CMV co-occurrence, with a repertoire-size bias correction applied to the TCR pairs. A later analysis estimated false discovery rates by permuting HLA or CMV assignments 20 times. In a later analysis, co-occurring TCRs were grouped using DBSCAN, and TCRdist sequence similarity was added for clustering within HLA-allele-positive subsets. Repertoires with fewer than 30,000 or more than 120,000 public chains were left out of co-occurrence clustering, as were about 5 repertoires with anomalous nucleotide sharing. In its TCRdb copy, this immuneACCESS table keeps in-frame sequences only and misses some clones. Where compared with another copy, unresolved V genes explain less than half of these, and the others have no known cause. That table furnishes V, J and clone size, whereas the DNA furnished D and trimming. The sample table shows approximately 100,000 clones, and 80% to 85% are seen once. Jointly, the top ten make up under 2.5% of the sample.

The germline V gene specifies MRHNA as CDR1 and SNTAGT as CDR2. V is reduced by 0 bases and J by 4 bases, leaving a spacing of 9 bases between them. The CDR3 runs 14 residues from the cysteine to the phenylalanine. CDR3 DNA is the only sequence kept; it has 42 bases, read in frame from the first base. The cohort was made up of 666 healthy bone marrow donors. At the time of sampling, every cohort member was nominally healthy, though immune exposures that went unrecorded were likely present. The donor was CMV seronegative and belonged to the group of 350 or so seronegative cohort members. Every donor gave a peripheral blood sample, and the peripheral blood mononuclear cells from that sample were used for TCR beta sequencing. Genomic DNA was extracted from the blood cell samples with the Qiagen DNeasy Blood Extraction Kit.

The receptor's source is a woman between 25 and 40 years old in good health and CMV-seronegative. The material sequenced was PBMCs. The chain couples TRBV6-4 to TRBJ1-2, with TRBD1 tentatively as D gene (5 bases match). The DNA sequence follows: TGTGCCAGCAGTGACTCGGGCAGGGCCTATGGCTACACCTTC. Translation gives CASSDSGRAYGYTF.